The next 2 T cell receptor beta chains were all read from a single sample in a study of control samples from healthy donors and cancer patients. Here immunoSEQ multiplex PCR was the method, and the copy in TCRdb shows in-frame clones only, minus some. The profile covers about 120,000 clones, with around nine tenths appearing a single time and under 2.5% taken by the ten largest. Input material: blood. The source of these receptors is a woman in her seventies in good health.

In this sample, this clone turned up once. The genes are TRBV6-5 and TRBJ1-3; perhaps TRBD1 as D (6 bases). The germline gives CDR1 MNHEY, CDR2 SVGAGI. This CDR3 comprises 14 residues. Trimming pared 8 bases from V and 0 bases from J, leaving 11 bases between. The CDR3: CASSRTVSGNTIYF. Written as DNA, the CDR3 is TGTGCCAGCTCTAGGACAGTCTCTGGAAACACCATATATTTT.

This clone has just one count. The chain recombines TRBV10-1 with TRBJ1-1; D gene unclear. From germline, CDR1 is WNHNN and CDR2 SYGVQD (reference sequence). The CDR3 spans 15 residues. V was shortened by 10 bases and J by 0 bases, with 18 bases between the two germline ends. CDR3 region: CATTDPRNVNTEAFF. The CDR3 nucleotides are TGCGCCACCACCGATCCCCGCAATGTGAACACTGAAGCTTTCTTT.